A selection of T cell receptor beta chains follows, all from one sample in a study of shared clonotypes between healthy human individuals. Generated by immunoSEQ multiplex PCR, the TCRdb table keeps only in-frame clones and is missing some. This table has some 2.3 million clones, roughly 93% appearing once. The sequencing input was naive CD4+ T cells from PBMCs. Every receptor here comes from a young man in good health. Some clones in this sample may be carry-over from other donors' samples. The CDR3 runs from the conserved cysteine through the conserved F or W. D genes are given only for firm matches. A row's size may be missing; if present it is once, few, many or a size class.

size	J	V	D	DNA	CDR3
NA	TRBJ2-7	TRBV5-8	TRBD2	TGTGCCAGCAGCTCCTCCAGGACTAGCGGGAGTTTTTACGAGCAGTACTTC	CASSSSRTSGSFYEQYF
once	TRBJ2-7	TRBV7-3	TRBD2	TGTGCCAGCAGCCTCGGACTAGCGGGAGTCGAGGAGCAGTACTTC	CASSLGLAGVEEQYF
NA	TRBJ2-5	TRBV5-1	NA	TGCGCCAGCAGCGAGGGATCGTCGTTCCAAGAGACCCAGTACTTC	CASSEGSSFQETQYF
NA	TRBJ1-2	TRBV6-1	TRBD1	TGTGCCAGCAGCATTGACAGGGAATATGGCTACACCTTC	CASSIDREYGYTF
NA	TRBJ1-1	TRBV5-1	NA	TGCGCCAGCACCATGACAGGCGGGGACACTGAAGCTTTCTTT	CASTMTGGDTEAFF
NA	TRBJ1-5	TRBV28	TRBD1	TGTGCCACCCGGGACAGGGCTAGTGGAGGGTATCAGCCCCAGCATTTT	CATRDRASGGYQPQHF
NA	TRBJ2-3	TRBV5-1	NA	TGCGCCAGCAGCGGAGCAACAAGCACAGATACGCAGTATTTT	CASSGATSTDTQYF
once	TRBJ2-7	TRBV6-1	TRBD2	TGTGCCAGCAGTGCCGGCGTCGGGAGGGCCCGGGGCTACTTC	CASSAGVGRARGYF
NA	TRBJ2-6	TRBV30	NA	TGTGCCTGGAGTGCTTCGATGAACTCTGGGGCCAACGTCCTGACTTTC	CAWSASMNSGANVLTF
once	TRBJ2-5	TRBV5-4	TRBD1	TGTGCCAGCACCCGGAGGACGGGACAGCAAGAGACCCAGTACTTC	CASTRRTGQQETQYF
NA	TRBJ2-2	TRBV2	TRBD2	TGTGCCAGCAGCTTAACGAGGACTAGCGGCACCGGGGAGCTGTTTTTT	CASSLTRTSGTGELFF
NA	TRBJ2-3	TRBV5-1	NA	TGCGCCAGCAGCTTTGGCAGGGCAGATACGCAGTATTTT	CASSFGRADTQYF
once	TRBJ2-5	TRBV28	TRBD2	TGTGCCAGCAGTTTGGTAGCGGGAGGTATTGTCGGGGAGACCCAGTACTTC	CASSLVAGGIVGETQYF
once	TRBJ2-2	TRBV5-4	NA	TGTGCCAGCAGCTTGGGGCGACCGGGCGGGGAGCTGTTTTTT	CASSLGRPGGELFF
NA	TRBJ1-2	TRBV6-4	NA	TGTGCCAGCAGTGCCGAAAACAGGGCGATGGTTCGGAGCTATGGCTACACCTTC	CASSAENRAMVRSYGYTF